The clone carrying this T cell receptor (beta chain) was recorded many times. Its antigen is not identified. Each CDR3 protein is one row after TCRdb ran MiXCR on the 5' RACE reads. The sample has more than 70,000 distinct CDR3 sequences; around 12% are singletons. The data derive from a study of early T cells in non-severe SARS-CoV-2 infection. Whole-study results and caveats: The VDJdb matching leaned toward anti-spike CD8 responses and overlooked private and CD4 specificities.

CDR3 length: 16 amino acids. Germline V CDR1 and CDR2: SGHVS, FQNEAQ. J lost 3 bases, V lost 4 bases, and 7 bases had no gene match. The source material was whole blood. This chain uses TRBV7-8 with TRBJ2-5; 11 positions match TRBD2. The clonotype was recovered from an adult who was a healthcare worker with PCR-confirmed SARS-CoV-2 infection or an uninfected control (not recorded which). The CDR3 is CASSSQTSGAEETQYF. The CDR3 nucleotides read TGTGCCAGCAGCTCGCAGACTAGCGGGGCAGAAGAGACCCAGTACTTC.